Included here is one TCR beta chain sequence, with context. The record originates from a study of blood T cell repertoires in COVID-19. For the study at large: Acute and convalescent COVID-19 specimens originated in the United States, Italy and Spain. From T cells, B-cell-depleted T cells, or PBMCs came the material, which was cDNA or gDNA.

Authors' processing steps: Counts of nucleated cells, estimated from reference gene primer amplification, were obtained. TCRdb keeps only in-frame clones here, not all; method: immunoSEQ multiplex PCR. D and trimming come from the DNA, and the V and J calls and clone size come from that table. The profile shows around 91,000 clones, approximately 85% of them singletons. The sequence was obtained from an elderly woman with active or convalescent COVID-19. The sample taken for sequencing was peripheral blood.

CDR3 amino acids: CASSQGGGLAGGQETQYF. The CDR3, as DNA: TGTGCCAGCAGCCAAGGGGGGGGACTAGCAGGTGGCCAAGAGACCCAGTACTTC. V gene TRBV2 combines with J gene TRBJ2-5, with 9 nucleotides matching TRBD2. Per germline, CDR1 SNHLY and CDR2 FYNNEI. V dropped 6 bases and J dropped 1; count of bases not matched to a gene: 15. CDR3 length: 18 amino acids. The complete variable domain, with remaining parts taken from reference TRBV2 and TRBJ2-5, reads EPEVTQTPSHQVTQMGQEVILRCVPISNHLYFYWYRQILGQKVEFLVSFYNNEISEKSEIFDDQFSVERPDGSNFTLKIRSTKLEDSAMYFCASSQGGGLAGGQETQYFGPGTRLLVL.